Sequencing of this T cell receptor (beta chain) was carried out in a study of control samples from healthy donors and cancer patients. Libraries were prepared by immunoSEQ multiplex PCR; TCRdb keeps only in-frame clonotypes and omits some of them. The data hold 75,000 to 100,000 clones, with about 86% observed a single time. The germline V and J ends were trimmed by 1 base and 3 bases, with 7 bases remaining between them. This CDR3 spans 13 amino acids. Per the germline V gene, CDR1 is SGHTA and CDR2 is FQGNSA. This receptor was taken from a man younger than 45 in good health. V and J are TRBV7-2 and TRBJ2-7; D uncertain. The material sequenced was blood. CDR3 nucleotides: TGTGCCAGCAGCTTAGGGGCTAGCTACGAGCAGTACTTC. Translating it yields CASSLGASYEQYF.